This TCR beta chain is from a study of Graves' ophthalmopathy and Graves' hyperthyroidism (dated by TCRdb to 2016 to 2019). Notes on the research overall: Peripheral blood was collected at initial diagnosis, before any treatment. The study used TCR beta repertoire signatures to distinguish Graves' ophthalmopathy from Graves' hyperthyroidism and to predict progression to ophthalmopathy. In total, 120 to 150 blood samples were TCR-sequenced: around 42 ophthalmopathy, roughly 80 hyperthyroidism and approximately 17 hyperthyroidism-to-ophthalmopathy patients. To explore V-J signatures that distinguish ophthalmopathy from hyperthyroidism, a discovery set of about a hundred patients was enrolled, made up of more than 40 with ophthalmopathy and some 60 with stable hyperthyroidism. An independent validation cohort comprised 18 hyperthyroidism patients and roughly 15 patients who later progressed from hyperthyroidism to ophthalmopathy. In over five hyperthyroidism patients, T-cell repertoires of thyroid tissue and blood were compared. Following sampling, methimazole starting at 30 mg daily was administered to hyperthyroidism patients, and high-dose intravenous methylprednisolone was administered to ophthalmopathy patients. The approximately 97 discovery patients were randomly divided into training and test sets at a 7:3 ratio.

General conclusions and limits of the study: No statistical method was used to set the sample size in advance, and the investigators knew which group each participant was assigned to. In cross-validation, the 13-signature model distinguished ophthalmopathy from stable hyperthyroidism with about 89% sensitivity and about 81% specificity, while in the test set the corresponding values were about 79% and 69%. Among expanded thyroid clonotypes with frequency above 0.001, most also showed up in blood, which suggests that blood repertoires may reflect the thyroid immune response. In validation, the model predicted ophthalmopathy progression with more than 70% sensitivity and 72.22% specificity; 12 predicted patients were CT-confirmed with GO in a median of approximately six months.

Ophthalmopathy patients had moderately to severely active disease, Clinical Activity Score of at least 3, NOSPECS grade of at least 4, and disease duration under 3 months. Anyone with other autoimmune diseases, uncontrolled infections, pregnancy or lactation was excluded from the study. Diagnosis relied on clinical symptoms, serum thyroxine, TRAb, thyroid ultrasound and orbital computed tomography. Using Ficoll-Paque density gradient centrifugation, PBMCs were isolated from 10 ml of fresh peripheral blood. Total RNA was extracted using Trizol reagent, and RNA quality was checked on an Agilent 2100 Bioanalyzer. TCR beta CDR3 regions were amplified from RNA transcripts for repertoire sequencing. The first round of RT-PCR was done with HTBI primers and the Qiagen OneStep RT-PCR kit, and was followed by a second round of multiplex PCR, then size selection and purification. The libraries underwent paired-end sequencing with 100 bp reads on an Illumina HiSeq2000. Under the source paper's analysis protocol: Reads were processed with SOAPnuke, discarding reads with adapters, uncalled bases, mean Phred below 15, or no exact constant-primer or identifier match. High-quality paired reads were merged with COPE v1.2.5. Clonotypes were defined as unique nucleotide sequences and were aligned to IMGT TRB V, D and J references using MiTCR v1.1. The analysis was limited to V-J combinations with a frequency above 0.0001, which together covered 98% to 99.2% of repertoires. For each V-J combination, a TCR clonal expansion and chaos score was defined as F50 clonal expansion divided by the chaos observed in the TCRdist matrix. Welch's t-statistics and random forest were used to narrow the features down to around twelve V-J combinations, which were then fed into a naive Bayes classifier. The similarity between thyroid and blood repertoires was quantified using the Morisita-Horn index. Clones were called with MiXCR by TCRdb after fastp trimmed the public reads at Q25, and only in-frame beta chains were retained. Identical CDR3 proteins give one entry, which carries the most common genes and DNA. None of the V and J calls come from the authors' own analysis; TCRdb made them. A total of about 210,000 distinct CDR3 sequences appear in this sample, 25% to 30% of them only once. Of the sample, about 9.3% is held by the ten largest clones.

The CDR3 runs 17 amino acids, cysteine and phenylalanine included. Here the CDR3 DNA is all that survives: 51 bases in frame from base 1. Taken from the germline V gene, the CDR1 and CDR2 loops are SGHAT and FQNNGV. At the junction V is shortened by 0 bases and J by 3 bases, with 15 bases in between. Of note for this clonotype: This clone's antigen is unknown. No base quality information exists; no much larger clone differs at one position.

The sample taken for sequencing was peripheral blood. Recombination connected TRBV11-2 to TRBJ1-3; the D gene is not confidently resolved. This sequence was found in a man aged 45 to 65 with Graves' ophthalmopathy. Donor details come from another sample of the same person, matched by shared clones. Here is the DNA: TGTGCCAGCAGCTTAGAGTGGCAGACCCTACGTGGAAACACCATATATTTT. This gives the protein CASSLEWQTLRGNTIYF.